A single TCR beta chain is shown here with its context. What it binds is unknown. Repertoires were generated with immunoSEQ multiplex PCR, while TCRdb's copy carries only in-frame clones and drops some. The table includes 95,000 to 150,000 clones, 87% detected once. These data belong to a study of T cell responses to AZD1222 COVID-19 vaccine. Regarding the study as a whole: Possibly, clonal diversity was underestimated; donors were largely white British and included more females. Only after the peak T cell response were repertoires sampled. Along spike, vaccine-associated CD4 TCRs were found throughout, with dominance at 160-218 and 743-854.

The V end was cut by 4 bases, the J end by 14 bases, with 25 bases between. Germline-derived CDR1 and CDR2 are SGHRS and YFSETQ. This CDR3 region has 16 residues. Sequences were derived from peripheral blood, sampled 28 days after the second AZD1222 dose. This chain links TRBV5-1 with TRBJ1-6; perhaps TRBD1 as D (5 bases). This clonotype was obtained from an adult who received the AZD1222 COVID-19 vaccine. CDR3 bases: TGCGCCAGCAGCCCGGCCGGGACGGGAGTTGAGGGCACCCTCCACTTT. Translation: CASSPAGTGVEGTLHF.